Sequencing of this TCR beta chain was carried out in a study of T cell repertoires in cytomegalovirus infection. This clonotype was counted only a few times. The antigen is undetermined. Per the germline V gene, CDR1 is MNHEY and CDR2 is SMNVEV (reference sequence). The CDR3 consists of 14 residues. Trimming removed 4 bases from V and 6 bases from J; junction bases left unmatched: 6. TCRdb used MiXCR to reprocess the reads, holding one entry per CDR3 protein. The sample carries approximately 76,000 distinct CDR3 sequences, 35% to 50% recorded once. This rearrangement joins TRBV27 to TRBJ2-3, with 8 bases fitting TRBD1. The clonotype comes from a human donor in good health (CMV status not recorded). Some clones in this sample may be carry-over from other donors' samples. Sample: CD8+ T cells from cultured PBMCs, taken from culture after CMV antigen stimulation. The CDR3 sequence is CASSWQGAIDTQYF. In DNA form, the CDR3 reads TGTGCCAGCAGTTGGCAGGGGGCTATTGATACGCAGTATTTT.